The rows below give T cell receptor beta chains drawn from one sample of a study of T cells in Graves' hyperthyroidism and ophthalmopathy. TCRdb reprocessed the multiplex PCR reads via MiXCR and lists one record per CDR3 protein. The data contain around 360,000 distinct CDR3 sequences, around 15% of them seen just once; the ten biggest clones take up approximately 19%. The sample consisted of blood. These receptors originate from an older woman with Graves' ophthalmopathy. CDR3s include the opening cysteine and the closing phenylalanine or tryptophan. Fields, in order: V gene, CDR3 protein.

TRBV3-1,CASSQGDGANVLTF
TRBV30,CAWRWKGQNTDTQYF
TRBV9,CASSTLADLNTGELFF
TRBV5-1,CASSAQGNEQFF
TRBV29-1,CSVTGQGGYEQYF
TRBV29-1,CSVEDPGGDYNEQYF
TRBV12-3/TRBV12-4,CASSGQVLSGSGNEQFF
TRBV7-8,CASSLQGLNPQHF
TRBV6-5,CASSSDIRSGNTIYF
TRBV5-5,CASSFATGGPLDEQYF
TRBV5-1,CASSLVGGRATNEQFF
TRBV11-2,CARRGQGVSGANVLTF
TRBV12-3/TRBV12-4,CASSPGQENTGELFF
TRBV2,CASSEGQGRGAFF
TRBV12-3/TRBV12-4,CASSGGRSNQPQHF